Following are 4 T cell receptor beta chains from one sample sequenced in a study of spatial heterogeneity in lung cancer. The study's findings and limits: The number of expanded tumor alpha and beta chains correlated with mutation number.

Time point noted: sample taken at primary tumor resection. TCRdb reanalysed the 5' RACE reads using MiXCR and keeps one entry per CDR3 protein. Altogether some 7,700 distinct CDR3 sequences are present, roughly a tenth being singletons, with the ten largest covering just under 9%. For these TCRs, the target antigens are not known. Material: lung tumor tissue, obtained at surgery. These receptors came from a male donor with early-stage non-small cell lung cancer.

This clonotype was seen only a few times. The gene calls are TRBV5-6 and TRBJ2-5; D gene ambiguous. Germline V gene lookup returns CDR1 SGHDT and CDR2 YYEEEE. The CDR3 covers 12 residues. V lost 4 bases to trimming and J lost 1 base, with 5 bases between them. CDR3 region: CASSILQETQYF. As DNA, the CDR3 is TGTGCCAGCAGCATCCTCCAAGAGACCCAGTACTTC.

By share, this clonotype counts as medium-sized (0.01 to 0.1%). The CDR3 reads CASSLRGGREKLFF. The CDR3 coding sequence is TGTGCCAGCAGTCTCAGGGGGGGACGGGAAAAACTGTTTTTT. The chain recombines TRBV6-6 with TRBJ1-4; TRBD1 aligns across 7 bases. The CDR3 has 14 amino acids. Germline V gives CDR1 MNHNY, CDR2 SVGAGI (reference sequence). V trimming: 5 bases; J trimming: 8 bases; junction bases outside the gene matches: 8.

This clonotype is medium-sized. The chain combines TRBV29-1 with TRBJ1-2, with D unresolved. With 0 bases removed from V and 0 bases from J, the gap between germline ends came to 5 bases. CDR1 and CDR2 from the germline V gene are SQVTM and ANQGSEA. This CDR3 spans 13 amino acids. The CDR3 loop reads CSVEEITNYGYTF. The CDR3 DNA reads TGCAGCGTTGAAGAGATTACTAACTATGGCTACACCTTC.

V gene TRBV29-1 combines with J gene TRBJ2-3; D is unresolved. V was clipped by 3 bases and J by 4 bases, with 5 bases between them. From germline, CDR1 is SQVTM and CDR2 ANQGSEA. This CDR3 is 11 amino acids long. The CDR3 sequence: CSVDWADTQYF. The CDR3 bases are TGCAGCGTTGACTGGGCAGATACGCAGTATTTT.